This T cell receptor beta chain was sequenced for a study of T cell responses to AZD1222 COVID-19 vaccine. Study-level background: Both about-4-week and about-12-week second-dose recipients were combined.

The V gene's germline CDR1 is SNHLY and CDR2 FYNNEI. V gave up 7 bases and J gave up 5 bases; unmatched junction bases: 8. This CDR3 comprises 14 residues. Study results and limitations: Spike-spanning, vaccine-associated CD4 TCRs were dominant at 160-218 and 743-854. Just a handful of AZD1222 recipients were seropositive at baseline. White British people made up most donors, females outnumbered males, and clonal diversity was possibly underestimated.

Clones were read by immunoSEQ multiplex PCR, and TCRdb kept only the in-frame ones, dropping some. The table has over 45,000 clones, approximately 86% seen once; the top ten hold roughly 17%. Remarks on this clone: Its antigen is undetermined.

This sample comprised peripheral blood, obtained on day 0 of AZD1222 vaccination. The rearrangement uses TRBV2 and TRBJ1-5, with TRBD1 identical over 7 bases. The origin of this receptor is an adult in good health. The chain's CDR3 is CASTRQGWDQPQHF. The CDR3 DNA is TGTGCCAGCACCAGACAGGGTTGGGATCAGCCCCAGCATTTT.